This T cell receptor beta chain was recorded in a study of T cells in Graves' hyperthyroidism and ophthalmopathy. From RNA transcripts, TCR beta CDR3 regions were amplified. The HTBI primer set was used in a first-round RT-PCR of the TCR CDR3. TCRdb called the multiplex PCR reads again in MiXCR, with one record for every CDR3 protein. The data show some 770,000 distinct CDR3 sequences, 16% seen once. This clonotype was seen only a few times. The PBMCs had their origin in roughly 9.8 ml of fresh peripheral blood. Sequenced input: blood. This clonotype originated in a man between 18 and 35 years old with Graves' hyperthyroidism.

Written as DNA, the CDR3 is TGTGCCAGCAGGAACAGAGGGGAGCTGTTTTTT. This gives the protein CASRNRGELFF. The rearrangement uses TRBV6-1 and TRBJ2-2; unclear D gene. Germline assignment: CDR1 MNHNS and CDR2 SASEGT. The CDR3 extends over 11 amino acids. V was cut by 6 bases and J by 8 bases, with 7 bases left in between.